One sample yielded the 25 T cell receptor beta chains listed below, sequenced in a study of CD8 T cells in Susac syndrome. The authors reverse transcribed roughly 0.5 to 1 ug RNA with random hexamers. TCRdb reanalysed the immunoSEQ multiplex PCR reads using MiXCR and keeps one entry per CDR3 protein. The data show about 130,000 distinct CDR3 sequences, about 95% seen once. Sequenced material: CD8+ T cells from PBMCs. The receptors shown here come from a human donor with Susac syndrome.

CDR3 region: CSAHSVELNEQFF. CDR3 DNA sequence: TGCAGTGCTCATAGCGTCGAACTCAATGAGCAGTTCTTC. The genes are TRBV20-1 and TRBJ2-1, with TRBD2 as a possible D gene (5 bases). V lost 5 bases and J lost 6, with 14 bases in between. CDR1 is DFQATT, CDR2 SNEGSKA, per germline (reference sequence). This CDR3 is built from 13 residues.

V and J are TRBV19 and TRBJ2-7; 9 bases line up with TRBD1. The CDR3 totals 15 residues. Per the germline V gene, CDR1 is LNHDA and CDR2 is SQIVND (reference sequence). V was pared by 10 bases and J by 5 bases, with 15 bases of the junction left unmatched. CDR3 sequence reads: CATCPTQGAGHEQYF. CDR3 coding DNA: TGTGCCACCTGCCCGACACAGGGGGCTGGCCACGAGCAGTACTTC.

V usage is TRBV4-1 and J usage is TRBJ1-4; unclear D gene. Germline assignment: CDR1 MGHRA and CDR2 YSYEKL. The length of the CDR3 is 15 residues. Trimming removed 0 bases at V and 8 bases at J, with 13 bases between. Here the CDR3 reads CASSQEPEAREKLFF. CDR3 DNA: TGCGCCAGCAGCCAAGAGCCGGAAGCACGGGAAAAACTGTTTTTT.

This chain links TRBV15 with TRBJ1-2; D call uncertain. The CDR3 covers 12 residues. Per the germline V gene, CDR1 is LNHNV and CDR2 is YYDKDF (reference sequence). V lost 0 bases, J lost 7 bases, and 6 bases lay in between. CDR3 amino acids: CATSREGIGYTF. CDR3 DNA: TGTGCCACCAGCAGAGAAGGGATTGGCTACACCTTC.

The chain couples TRBV27 to TRBJ2-7; possibly TRBD1 or TRBD2 for D (6 bases each). The CDR3 is 12 amino acids. From germline, CDR1 is MNHEY and CDR2 SMNVEV (reference sequence). CDR3 bases: TGTGCAGTACGGGGGACAACCTACGAGCAGTACTTC. Translating it yields CAVRGTTYEQYF.

Here the CDR3 reads CSVGSEGGTNEKLFF. The CDR3, as DNA: TGCAGCGTTGGAAGCGAGGGCGGAACTAATGAAAAACTGTTTTTT. V usage is TRBV29-1 and J usage is TRBJ1-4; no clear D. Germline CDR1 and CDR2: SQVTM and ANQGSEA. V dropped 4 bases and J dropped 1 base, with 13 bases sitting between them. CDR3 size: 15 residues.

The rearrangement uses TRBV6-1 and TRBJ2-2; D remains unclear. Trimming left V 4 bases short and J 7 bases short, with 19 bases between. Germline-derived CDR1 and CDR2 are MNHNS and SASEGT. There are 16 residues in the CDR3. The CDR3 sequence: CASSADPPWTVGELFF. DNA for the CDR3: TGTGCCAGCAGTGCCGACCCGCCTTGGACGGTCGGGGAGCTGTTTTTT.

The V and J genes are TRBV12-3 or TRBV12-4 and TRBJ1-4, with a weak D call TRBD1 (5 bases). The CDR3 length is 15 residues. V dropped 1 base and J dropped 6 bases, with 12 bases sitting between them. The CDR3 sequence is CASSLVAGFDEKLFF. The CDR3 coding sequence is TGTGCCAGCAGTTTAGTCGCAGGGTTCGATGAAAAACTGTTTTTT.

The chain couples TRBV16 to TRBJ2-3; unclear D gene. Trimming pared 1 base from V and 6 bases from J, leaving 11 bases between. The CDR3 has 14 residues. The germline V gene encodes CDR1 KGHSY and CDR2 FQNENV. DNA of the CDR3: TGTGCCAGCAGCCAATACACAGAGACGGATACGCAGTATTTT. It yields the protein CASSQYTETDTQYF. Complete variable domain (other parts from reference TRBV16 and TRBJ2-3): GEEVAQTPKHLVRGEGQKAKLYCAPIKGHSYVFWYQQVLKNEFKFLISFQNENVFDETGMPKERFSAKCLPNSPCSLEIQATKLEDSAVYFCASSQYTETDTQYFGPGTRLTVL.

The chain is built from TRBV20-1 and TRBJ1-2; 7 bases fit TRBD1. CDR1 DFQATT and CDR2 SNEGSKA come from the germline V gene (reference sequence). The CDR3 runs to 14 residues. V gave up 6 bases and J gave up 5 bases; unmatched junction bases: 12. The CDR3 sequence: CSALDRFEIYGYTF. The CDR3 coding sequence is TGCAGTGCCCTGGACAGGTTCGAGATATATGGCTACACCTTC.

The CDR3 is CASSSKRTEAFF. The CDR3 DNA reads as TGTGCCAGCAGCTCAAAGAGGACTGAAGCTTTCTTT. This sequence joins TRBV7-8 and TRBJ1-1; D ambiguous. This CDR3 region has 12 residues. Trimming cost V 4 bases and J 5 bases, with 8 bases left between them. Germline assignment: CDR1 SGHVS and CDR2 FQNEAQ.

This clonotype occurred a few times. The rearrangement links TRBV12-3 or TRBV12-4 to TRBJ2-1; 7 bases agree with TRBD2. There are 12 residues in the CDR3. After removal of 5 bases from V and 9 bases from J, the junction contained 4 bases not matched to a gene. The CDR3: CASSLGGIEQFF. For the CDR3, the DNA is TGTGCCAGCAGTCTCGGGGGGATTGAGCAGTTCTTC.

The V call is TRBV9, the J call TRBJ1-1; D gene uncertain. The CDR3 covers 12 residues. Deletions cut 0 bases from V and 8 bases from J, with 8 bases between. Germline V lookup: CDR1 SGDLS, CDR2 YYNGEE. The CDR3 is CASSVEGQEAFF. DNA for the CDR3: TGTGCCAGCAGCGTAGAGGGCCAAGAAGCTTTCTTT.

This chain links TRBV20-1 with TRBJ1-2; D remains ambiguous. The CDR3 extends over 13 amino acids. With 3 bases removed from V and 3 bases from J, the gap between germline ends came to 11 bases. Germline CDR1 DFQATT, CDR2 SNEGSKA (reference sequence). CDR3 amino acids: CSARCPWDYGYTF. Written as DNA, the CDR3 is TGCAGTGCTAGGTGTCCTTGGGACTATGGCTACACCTTC.

This clonotype was detected only a few times. The rearrangement links TRBV27 to TRBJ2-1, with 7 positions matching TRBD2. Trimming removed 2 bases from V and 6 bases from J; junction bases left unmatched: 1. Germline assignment: CDR1 MNHEY and CDR2 SMNVEV (reference sequence). The CDR3 is 13 amino acids. CDR3 sequence: CASSLGGGNEQFF. The CDR3, as DNA: TGTGCCAGCAGTTTAGGCGGGGGCAATGAGCAGTTCTTC.

V and J are TRBV6-1 and TRBJ2-6, with TRBD1 matching over 9 bases. Germline assignment: CDR1 MNHNS and CDR2 SASEGT. This CDR3 has 16 residues. J gave up 2 bases and V 10 bases, and 9 bases lay outside the gene matches. In DNA, the CDR3 is TGTGCCACCATGGGACAGGGCGTCGCTGGGGCCAACGTCCTGACTTTC. It encodes CATMGQGVAGANVLTF.

The chain joins TRBV7-9 to TRBJ2-3; the match to TRBD1 covers 7 bases. Per the germline V gene, CDR1 is SEHNR and CDR2 is FQNEAQ (reference sequence). V gave up 0 bases and J gave up 5 bases; unmatched junction bases: 5. This CDR3 comprises 15 residues. For the CDR3, the DNA is TGTGCCAGCAGCTTAGCCGGGACAGTTGTAGATACGCAGTATTTT. This translates into CASSLAGTVVDTQYF.

This chain joins TRBV9 and TRBJ2-5; D is undetermined. Germline loops: CDR1 SGDLS, CDR2 YYNGEE. This CDR3 is 13 amino acids long. V gave up 3 bases and J gave up 1 base, with 7 bases separating them. The CDR3 reads CASSEDPQETQYF. The CDR3 coding sequence is TGTGCCAGCAGCGAGGACCCCCAAGAGACCCAGTACTTC.

The chain carries TRBV9 and TRBJ2-6, with D perhaps TRBD1 (5 bases). This CDR3 comprises 16 residues. Germline V lookup: CDR1 SGDLS, CDR2 YYNGEE. V was clipped by 0 bases and J by 7 bases, with 14 bases between them. The CDR3 DNA is TGTGCCAGCAGCGTAGGACAGATCCGAGGAGCCAACGTCCTGACTTTC. It encodes CASSVGQIRGANVLTF. Together with reference TRBV9 and TRBJ2-6, the CDR3 gives the full variable domain: DSGVTQTPKHLITATGQRVTLRCSPRSGDLSVYWYQQSLDQGLQFLIQYYNGEERAKGNILERFSAQQFPDLHSELNLSSLELGDSALYFCASSVGQIRGANVLTFGAGSRLTVL.

This clonotype was picked up one time. The rearrangement links TRBV3-1 to TRBJ2-7; the match to TRBD1 covers 8 bases. The CDR3 sequence is 17 residues long. In germline, CDR1 is LGHDT, CDR2 YNNKEL (reference sequence). The J segment lost 7 bases and the V segment lost 4 bases, leaving 18 bases of the junction unmatched. The CDR3 bases are TGTGCCAGCAGCCTTACCGATGCTTCGACAGGGGCGAGGGAGCAGTACTTC. Its protein product is CASSLTDASTGAREQYF.

The chain carries TRBV19 and TRBJ2-1; the match to TRBD2 covers 14 bases. Germline V gene data show CDR1 as LNHDA and CDR2 as SQIVND (reference sequence). This CDR3 spans 18 amino acids. The V segment lost 4 bases and the J segment 0 bases; nucleotides outside the gene matches: 5. The chain's CDR3 is CASSTGLAGDTSYNEQFF. In nucleotides, the CDR3 is TGTGCCAGTAGTACGGGACTAGCGGGAGACACCTCCTACAATGAGCAGTTCTTC.

V usage is TRBV9 and J usage is TRBJ1-2, with D possibly TRBD1 on 5 matching bases. The CDR3 loop spans 13 amino acids. Germline CDR1 and CDR2: SGDLS and YYNGEE. Deletions cut 3 bases from V and 8 bases from J, with 14 bases between. CDR3 in amino acids: CASSETGAKGYTF. In DNA form, the CDR3 reads TGTGCCAGCAGCGAGACCGGGGCTAAAGGCTACACCTTC. Full variable domain (missing parts from reference TRBV9 and TRBJ1-2): DSGVTQTPKHLITATGQRVTLRCSPRSGDLSVYWYQQSLDQGLQFLIQYYNGEERAKGNILERFSAQQFPDLHSELNLSSLELGDSALYFCASSETGAKGYTFGSGTRLTVV.

The chain carries TRBV10-3 and TRBJ2-1, with TRBD1 as a possible D gene (5 bases). Trimming left V 10 bases short and J 5 bases short, with 9 bases between. The length of the CDR3 is 11 residues. Germline V gives CDR1 ENHRY, CDR2 SYGVKD. CDR3 region: CATDTDNEQFF. CDR3 DNA sequence: TGTGCCACGGACACCGACAATGAGCAGTTCTTC.

The chain couples TRBV4-1 to TRBJ1-5; tentatively, D is TRBD1 (5 bases). Trimming took off 3 bases at V and 7 bases at J, with 13 bases between the two ends. In germline, CDR1 is MGHRA, CDR2 YSYEKL. The CDR3 is made up of 14 amino acids. CDR3 in amino acids: CASSHPPRGQPQHF. The CDR3 bases are TGCGCCAGCAGCCATCCTCCACGGGGGCAGCCCCAGCATTTT.

This clonotype appeared a few times. This chain connects TRBV28 to TRBJ2-5; TRBD2 is a possible D gene (6 bases). Germline V gives CDR1 MDHEN, CDR2 SYDVKM. The CDR3 has 14 residues. Between the trimmed V and J ends, which lost 5 bases and 2 bases, there was a span of 12 bases. CDR3 protein: CASSPPGEQETQYF. The CDR3 DNA reads as TGTGCCAGCAGTCCCCCGGGGGAGCAAGAGACCCAGTACTTC.